The 28 T cell receptor beta chains below all came from one sample that was sequenced in a study of beta chain features in type 1 diabetes. Sequencing targeted expressed TCRB transcripts, as all isolated RNA had been reverse transcribed. Sequenced by immunoSEQ multiplex PCR; TCRdb stores in-frame clones only, minus some. This sample has roughly 450,000 clones, with about an eighth found just once. Specimen: naive CD4+ T cells from blood. The receptors originated from a woman in her late teens or twenties in good health.

This chain joins TRBV7-3 and TRBJ2-2; D uncertain. The V and J ends lost 2 bases and 6 bases respectively, with 10 bases between them. The CDR3 extends over 14 amino acids. Germline CDR1 SGHTA, CDR2 FQGTGA. The CDR3 DNA sequence: TGTGCCAGCAGCTTAGACTCCCTCCCCGGGGAGCTGTTTTTT. Its translation: CASSLDSLPGELFF.

This clone was seen a handful of times. The chain has TRBV5-1 and TRBJ2-3; a weak D match, TRBD1 (5 bases). Germline assignment: CDR1 SGHRS and CDR2 YFSETQ. Trimming took off 4 bases at V and 0 bases at J, with 9 bases between the two ends. The CDR3 has 14 amino acids. For the CDR3, the DNA is TGCGCCAGCAGCCTACAGGCGAGCACAGATACGCAGTATTTT. Its translation: CASSLQASTDTQYF.

The chain carries TRBV27 and TRBJ2-3, with D maybe TRBD2 (6 bases). V was shortened by 2 bases and J by 5 bases, with 11 bases between the two germline ends. Germline values: CDR1 MNHEY, CDR2 SMNVEV (reference sequence). The CDR3 runs 14 residues. CDR3 loop: CASSLAGNGDTQYF. CDR3 nucleotide sequence: TGTGCCAGCAGTTTAGCGGGGAACGGAGATACGCAGTATTTT.

The chain combines TRBV9 with TRBJ1-1; 8 bases are shared with TRBD1. In germline, CDR1 is SGDLS, CDR2 YYNGEE. Trimming removed 4 bases from V and 4 bases from J; junction bases left unmatched: 6. The CDR3 extends over 14 amino acids. The CDR3 DNA follows: TGTGCCAGCAGCCACCGGACAGGGAGCACTGAAGCTTTCTTT. Its protein product is CASSHRTGSTEAFF.

The sample holds a few counts of this clone. This chain joins TRBV2 and TRBJ2-6; no reliable D call. The CDR3 is 14 residues long. CDR1 is SNHLY and CDR2 is FYNNEI in the germline V gene. V lost 8 bases to trimming and J lost 0 bases, with 8 bases between them. CDR3 region: CASFLTSGANVLTF. CDR3 bases: TGTGCCAGCTTTTTAACCTCTGGGGCCAACGTCCTGACTTTC.

In this sample, this clone turned up a few times. The chain recombines TRBV7-8 with TRBJ2-7; D remains unclear. The CDR3 spans 14 residues. Trimming removed 1 base at V and 0 bases at J, with 7 bases between. CDR1 SGHVS and CDR2 FQNEAQ come from the germline V gene. CDR3 DNA: TGTGCCAGCAGCTTAGGCGGTATCTCCTACGAGCAGTACTTC. Translated, it gives CASSLGGISYEQYF.

As to this clone: Other DNA sequences within the sample encode an identical CDR3. The rearrangement links TRBV7-9 to TRBJ2-1; possible D gene TRBD2, 5 bases. Trimming left V 3 bases short and J 4 bases short, with 7 bases between. The V gene's germline CDR1 is SEHNR and CDR2 FQNEAQ (reference sequence). The CDR3 spans 13 residues. This CDR3 is CASSLGAYNEQFF. The CDR3 region has the DNA TGTGCCAGCAGCTTGGGAGCGTACAATGAGCAGTTCTTC.

CDR3 loop: CASGPGTSALGGELFF. CDR3 bases: TGTGCTAGTGGTCCCGGGACTAGCGCTCTCGGCGGGGAGCTGTTTTTT. This chain joins TRBV12-5 and TRBJ2-2, with 10 positions matching TRBD2. Germline trimming cut 5 bases from V and 7 bases from J; bases unmatched to any gene: 10. CDR1 and CDR2 (germline): LGHNT, FRNRAP. The CDR3 length is 16 residues. The full variable domain, in which reference TRBV12-5 and TRBJ2-2 provide the parts outside the CDR3, is DARVTQTPRHKVTEMGQEVTMRCQPILGHNTVFWYRQTMMQGLELLAYFRNRAPLDDSGMPKDRFSAEMPDATLATLKIQPSEPRDSAVYFCASGPGTSALGGELFFGEGSRLTVL.

For the CDR3, the DNA is TGTGCCAGCAGCATGACACCTCAAGAGACCCAGTACTTC. The encoded protein is CASSMTPQETQYF. The chain joins TRBV9 to TRBJ2-5, with D hard to call. V was trimmed by 4 bases and J by 2 bases, leaving 9 bases between them. The germline CDR1 and CDR2 sequences are SGDLS and YYNGEE. The CDR3 sequence is 13 residues long.

This clone came up a few times. The chain combines TRBV6-6 with TRBJ1-5, with 7 positions matching TRBD1. The CDR3 has 13 amino acids. Germline V CDR1 and CDR2: MNHNY, SVGAGI (reference sequence). V was clipped by 9 bases and J by 7 bases; unmatched bases: 9. The DNA for the CDR3 is TGTGCCAGGAAGACAGGGTCGGGGCAGCCCCAGCATTTT. As protein: CARKTGSGQPQHF.

The chain uses TRBV7-3 and TRBJ2-5; D possibly corresponds to TRBD2 (5 bases). The CDR3 is 13 residues long. V lost 5 bases, J lost 5 bases, and 12 bases lay in between. Germline lookup yields CDR1 SGHTA and CDR2 FQGTGA. The chain's CDR3 is CASSRGILETQYF. The CDR3 region has the DNA TGTGCCAGCAGCCGAGGGATCTTGGAGACCCAGTACTTC. The entire variable domain, with the rest obtained from reference TRBV7-3 and TRBJ2-5, is as follows: GAGVSQTPSNKVTEKGKYVELRCDPISGHTALYWYRQSLGQGPEFLIYFQGTGAADDSGLPNDRFFAVRPEGSVSTLKIQRTERGDSAVYLCASSRGILETQYFGPGTRLLVL.

This clone was counted only a few times. The chain recombines TRBV30 with TRBJ2-1; D possibly corresponds to TRBD2 (6 bases). The V end was cut by 6 bases, the J end by 0 bases, with 9 bases between. CDR3 length: 13 amino acids. The germline CDR1 and CDR2 sequences are GTSNPN and SVGIG (reference sequence). The DNA for the CDR3 is TGTGCCTGTGCCGGGAGCTCCTACAATGAGCAGTTCTTC. This encodes CACAGSSYNEQFF.

This chain connects TRBV29-1 to TRBJ1-1, with D uncertain. Trimming pared 7 bases from V and 0 bases from J, leaving 3 bases between. The CDR3 sequence is 10 residues long. The germline V gene has CDR1 SQVTM and CDR2 ANQGSEA. The CDR3 region is CSGMNTEAFF. The CDR3 DNA follows: TGCAGCGGGATGAACACTGAAGCTTTCTTT. Full variable domain (remainder filled in from reference TRBV29-1 and TRBJ1-1): SAVISQKPSRDICQRGTSLTIQCQVDSQVTMMFWYRQQPGQSLTLIATANQGSEATYESGFVIDKFPISRPNLTFSTLTVSNMSPEDSSIYLCSGMNTEAFFGQGTRLTVV.

The J gene is TRBJ1-5, the V gene TRBV7-9; 7 nucleotides align to TRBD1. J was trimmed by 6 bases and V by 5 bases; bases with no gene match: 1. This CDR3 has 12 amino acids. Germline V lookup: CDR1 SEHNR, CDR2 FQNEAQ (reference sequence). The CDR3 bases are TGTGCCAGCAGCCGGGACAGTCAGCCCCAGCATTTT. The encoded protein is CASSRDSQPQHF.

The gene calls are TRBV7-2 and TRBJ2-5; 7 positions agree with TRBD2. With 4 bases clipped from V and 4 bases from J, the junction kept 6 bases outside the gene matches. Germline loops: CDR1 SGHTA, CDR2 FQGNSA. This CDR3 is built from 14 residues. The CDR3 sequence is CASSSARGLETQYF. The CDR3 bases are TGTGCCAGCAGCTCAGCGCGGGGGTTAGAGACCCAGTACTTC.

This clone occurred a few times. V is TRBV29-1 and J is TRBJ2-2; D gene unclear. V lost 4 bases, J lost 7 bases, and 13 bases lay in between. Germline V gene sequence: CDR1 SQVTM, CDR2 ANQGSEA. This CDR3 is 13 amino acids long. The DNA of the CDR3 is TGCAGCGTTGTTGGTCGATCGGTCGGGGAGCTGTTTTTT. Residues: CSVVGRSVGELFF.

This clone was seen only a few times. The V gene is TRBV6-5, the J gene TRBJ1-6, with D uncertain. CDR3 length: 16 residues. The V end lost 0 bases, the J end lost 10 bases, and 16 bases lay between the germline ends. Germline assignment: CDR1 MNHEY and CDR2 SVGAGI. CDR3 region: CASSYSSGGFGSPLHF. The CDR3 DNA reads as TGTGCCAGCAGTTACTCGTCTGGAGGGTTCGGATCACCCCTCCACTTT.

The genes are TRBV6-1 and TRBJ2-1, with 7 bases that match TRBD1. The CDR3 totals 13 residues. V was clipped by 7 bases and J by 7 bases; unmatched bases: 7. Germline V lookup: CDR1 MNHNS, CDR2 SASEGT. For the CDR3, the DNA is TGTGCCAGCATCCCGGACAGGTGGAATGAGCAGTTCTTC. Its translation is CASIPDRWNEQFF.

This clone came up a few times. The CDR3 loop reads CASSLLAGEQETQYF. CDR3 DNA: TGTGCCAGCAGTTTATTGGCCGGGGAGCAAGAGACCCAGTACTTC. The chain joins TRBV27 to TRBJ2-5; TRBD2 is a possible D gene (5 bases). Trimming stripped 1 base from V and 2 bases from J, with 11 bases between. The CDR3 has 15 residues. The V gene's germline CDR1 is MNHEY and CDR2 SMNVEV (reference sequence).

The V and J genes are TRBV28 and TRBJ2-3, with TRBD1 matching over 8 bases. The length of the CDR3 is 14 residues. Germline V CDR1 and CDR2: MDHEN, SYDVKM. The V segment lost 4 bases and the J segment 3 bases; nucleotides outside the gene matches: 3. The DNA for the CDR3 is TGTGCCAGCAGTTCCGGACAGGGTACAGATACGCAGTATTTT. This gives the protein CASSSGQGTDTQYF.

The rearrangement uses TRBV29-1 and TRBJ2-1; D remains ambiguous. CDR1 is SQVTM, CDR2 ANQGSEA, per germline. CDR3 length: 12 amino acids. V lost 4 bases and J 3 bases, leaving 7 bases between the germline ends. The CDR3 DNA reads TGCAGCGTTGCAGCCGTCTACAATGAGCAGTTCTTC. Encoded protein: CSVAAVYNEQFF.

The rearrangement uses TRBV9 and TRBJ1-3; D uncertain. The CDR3 is made up of 14 amino acids. V gave up 0 bases and J gave up 2 bases, with 6 bases separating them. In germline, CDR1 is SGDLS, CDR2 YYNGEE. This CDR3 reads CASSVGEPGNTIYF. The CDR3, as DNA: TGTGCCAGCAGCGTAGGCGAACCTGGAAACACCATATATTTT.

CDR3 in amino acids: CASSEFGTGAYEQYF. As DNA, the CDR3 is TGTGCCAGCAGTGAATTCGGGACAGGGGCCTACGAGCAGTACTTC. The chain is built from TRBV25-1 and TRBJ2-7, with 10 nucleotides matching TRBD1. Germline assignment: CDR1 MGHDK and CDR2 SYGVNS. Losses at the gene ends were 1 base for V and 2 bases for J; bases not matched to a gene: 2. The CDR3 consists of 15 residues.

Only a few counts were recorded for this clone. This chain connects TRBV7-2 to TRBJ2-5; D is perhaps TRBD1 (7 bases). The CDR3 is 14 residues long. Trimming took 3 bases from V and 7 from J, leaving 15 bases between them. The germline V gene has CDR1 SGHTA and CDR2 FQGNSA. The CDR3 DNA reads TGTGCCAGCAGCTTCCAGGGGGGTCTCGGGACCCAGTACTTC. It is translated as CASSFQGGLGTQYF.

The genes are TRBV7-9 and TRBJ2-1; 9 bases are a match to TRBD1. CDR1 and CDR2 from the germline V gene are SEHNR and FQNEAQ (reference sequence). The CDR3 contains 18 residues. V was pared by 5 bases and J by 8 bases, with 19 bases of the junction left unmatched. The CDR3 DNA reads TGTGCCAGCAGCCCGCCCAACCTAGGACAGGGGTATCCGGATGAGCAGTTCTTC. This translates into CASSPPNLGQGYPDEQFF. The full variable domain, completed using reference TRBV7-9 and TRBJ2-1, is DTGVSQNPRHKITKRGQNVTFRCDPISEHNRLYWYRQTLGQGPEFLTYFQNEAQLEKSRLLSDRFSAERPKGSFSTLEIQRTEQGDSAMYLCASSPPNLGQGYPDEQFFGPGTRLTVL.

The V and J genes are TRBV7-2 and TRBJ2-6; TRBD2 matches 8 bases. This CDR3 spans 17 amino acids. Germline loops: CDR1 SGHTA, CDR2 FQGNSA. The J segment lost 1 base and the V segment lost 4 bases, leaving 6 bases of the junction unmatched. CDR3 bases: TGTGCCAGCAGCTCCCGGGTAGCGGGATCTGGGGCCAACGTCCTGACTTTC. It encodes CASSSRVAGSGANVLTF.

This clone was detected only a few times. The chain carries TRBV7-9 and TRBJ2-5; D is possibly TRBD1 or TRBD2 (5 bases each). CDR1 is SEHNR, CDR2 FQNEAQ, per germline (reference sequence). V lost 5 bases and J lost 2, with 18 bases in between. The CDR3 consists of 16 residues. The CDR3 sequence: CASSGSMRGLQETQYF. The CDR3 DNA reads TGTGCCAGCAGCGGGTCTATGAGGGGCCTGCAAGAGACCCAGTACTTC.

This chain joins TRBV9 and TRBJ2-3; 8 nucleotides align to TRBD2. Germline values: CDR1 SGDLS, CDR2 YYNGEE. The V gene end was trimmed by 3 bases and the J gene end by 6 bases; junction bases not matched to a gene: 9. The CDR3 totals 15 residues. CDR3 in DNA: TGTGCCAGCAGCGGACGGACTAGCCGGGGGGATACGCAGTATTTT. It yields the protein CASSGRTSRGDTQYF. Variable domain in full (rest from reference TRBV9 and TRBJ2-3): DSGVTQTPKHLITATGQRVTLRCSPRSGDLSVYWYQQSLDQGLQFLIQYYNGEERAKGNILERFSAQQFPDLHSELNLSSLELGDSALYFCASSGRTSRGDTQYFGPGTRLTVL.